One sample yielded the 27 T cell receptor beta chains listed below, sequenced in a study of blood T cell repertoires in COVID-19. Measured with immunoSEQ multiplex PCR; TCRdb has only the in-frame clones, and not every one. This table holds 140,000 to 150,000 clones, under 90% found once. Specimen: peripheral blood. Receptor source: a human donor in a cohort sampled during active COVID-19.

The chain joins TRBV28 to TRBJ2-7; D might be TRBD2 (6 bases). Germline V gene lookup returns CDR1 MDHEN and CDR2 SYDVKM. CDR3 size: 14 residues. The ends were cut back, 7 bases at V and 4 bases at J, with 17 bases in the middle. The CDR3: CASTLGLARYEQYF. In DNA, the CDR3 is TGTGCCAGCACTCTTGGCCTAGCGCGGTACGAGCAGTACTTC.

The genes are TRBV24-1 and TRBJ2-7, with a tentative D call TRBD2 (5 bases). The CDR3 extends over 13 amino acids. Trimming took 3 bases from V and 3 from J, leaving 8 bases between them. Germline V gene data show CDR1 as KGHDR and CDR2 as SFDVKD. The CDR3 region is CATSDTGIYEQYF. The CDR3 DNA follows: TGTGCCACCAGTGATACCGGGATCTACGAGCAGTACTTC.

The V gene is TRBV28, the J gene TRBJ1-6, with D maybe TRBD1 (6 bases). Trimming left V 8 bases short and J 4 bases short, with 21 bases between. This CDR3 has 17 amino acids. Germline lookup yields CDR1 MDHEN and CDR2 SYDVKM. CDR3 nucleotide sequence: TGTGCCAGCCGATCCCGGGCAAAACAGGGTTATAATTCACCCCTCCACTTT. Translation gives CASRSRAKQGYNSPLHF.

This clone was seen a few times. The chain uses TRBV12-3 or TRBV12-4 and TRBJ2-1, with TRBD2 matching over 7 bases. This CDR3 spans 12 amino acids. V shed 1 base, J shed 15 bases, and the junction held 6 bases outside the gene matches. Here the CDR3 reads CASSLEAGARFF. For the CDR3, the DNA is TGTGCCAGCAGTTTAGAGGCGGGAGCGCGGTTCTTC.

The CDR3 DNA is TGTGCCAGCAGCCTCCCGGGACAGGGGGCGCGGGAGACCCAGTACTTC. This encodes CASSLPGQGARETQYF. The gene calls are TRBV7-8 and TRBJ2-5, with TRBD1 identical over 12 bases. Per the germline V gene, CDR1 is SGHVS and CDR2 is FQNEAQ. The CDR3 totals 16 residues. After removal of 5 bases from V and 5 bases from J, the junction contained 9 bases not matched to a gene. Using reference TRBV7-8 and TRBJ2-5 for the parts outside the CDR3, the full variable domain is GAGVSQSPRYKVAKRGQDVALRCDPISGHVSLFWYQQALGQGPEFLTYFQNEAQLDKSGLPSDRFFAERPEGSVSTLKIQRTQQEDSAVYLCASSLPGQGARETQYFGPGTRLLVL.

The chain combines TRBV6-2 or TRBV6-3 with TRBJ2-7; TRBD2 matches 15 bases. The CDR3 has 15 amino acids. V lost 6 bases, J lost 6 bases, and 6 bases stayed unmatched. CDR1 is MNHEY, CDR2 SVGEGT, per germline. The DNA of the CDR3 is TGTGCCAGCAGCCACGGGGGACTAGCGGGAGGCGAGCAGTACTTC. Amino acids: CASSHGGLAGGEQYF.

The rearrangement links TRBV29-1 to TRBJ2-5, with D possibly being TRBD1 (5 bases). The CDR3 runs 15 residues. Germline V gene data show CDR1 as SQVTM and CDR2 as ANQGSEA. V gave up 0 bases and J gave up 0 bases, with 11 bases separating them. The CDR3 protein is CSVEEWSRDQETQYF. CDR3 nucleotide sequence: TGCAGCGTTGAAGAGTGGAGCAGGGACCAAGAGACCCAGTACTTC.

V and J are TRBV7-8 and TRBJ1-1; 8 bases agree with TRBD1. The germline gives CDR1 SGHVS, CDR2 FQNEAQ. The CDR3 is made up of 15 amino acids. Trimming at V came to 1 base and at J to 1 base, leaving 2 bases not matched to a gene. CDR3 nucleotides: TGTGCCAGCAGCTTAGGACAGGGGCCGAACACTGAAGCTTTCTTT. Its translation: CASSLGQGPNTEAFF. Variable domain in full (rest from reference TRBV7-8 and TRBJ1-1): GAGVSQSPRYKVAKRGQDVALRCDPISGHVSLFWYQQALGQGPEFLTYFQNEAQLDKSGLPSDRFFAERPEGSVSTLKIQRTQQEDSAVYLCASSLGQGPNTEAFFGQGTRLTVV.

The chain has TRBV28 and TRBJ1-1; D is undetermined. Looked up from germline, CDR1 is MDHEN and CDR2 is SYDVKM. Trimming removed 3 bases from V and 4 bases from J, with 6 bases in between. CDR3 length: 12 residues. CDR3 nucleotides: TGTGCCAGCAGTTTGGTGAGCACTGAAGCTTTCTTT. Protein: CASSLVSTEAFF.

This clone was seen just once. V and J are TRBV3-1 (or the pseudogene TRBV3-2) and TRBJ1-6; tentatively, D is TRBD1 (6 bases). This CDR3 contains 16 residues. V was shortened by 4 bases and J by 5 bases, with 15 bases between the two germline ends. CDR1 LGHDT and CDR2 YNNKEL come from the germline V gene (reference sequence). CDR3 residues: CASSLHPGTNNSPLHF. The CDR3 bases are TGTGCCAGCAGCCTGCACCCCGGGACAAATAATTCACCCCTCCACTTT.

The gene calls are TRBV19 and TRBJ1-5, with 8 bases fitting TRBD1. CDR1 LNHDA and CDR2 SQIVND come from the germline V gene (reference sequence). V lost 7 bases and J lost 7; bases outside the gene matches: 21. The CDR3 totals 18 residues. CDR3 sequence: CASKDVGRGPILGQPQHF. In DNA form, the CDR3 reads TGTGCCAGTAAGGATGTGGGCAGGGGGCCCATACTCGGACAGCCCCAGCATTTT. Supplemented by reference TRBV19 and TRBJ1-5, the full variable domain reads DGGITQSPKYLFRKEGQNVTLSCEQNLNHDAMYWYRQDPGQGLRLIYYSQIVNDFQKGDIAEGYSVSREKKESFPLTVTSAQKNPTAFYLCASKDVGRGPILGQPQHFGDGTRLSIL.

The chain uses TRBV2 and TRBJ1-4; TRBD1 might be the D (5 bases). Trimming removed 6 bases at V and 4 bases at J, with 15 bases between. The CDR3 is 15 residues long. CDR1 is SNHLY and CDR2 is FYNNEI in the germline V gene. CDR3 bases: TGTGCCAGCAGAGCTAGACAGACGAGTAATGAAAAACTGTTTTTT. Translated, it gives CASRARQTSNEKLFF. Full variable domain (rest looked up from reference TRBV2 and TRBJ1-4): EPEVTQTPSHQVTQMGQEVILRCVPISNHLYFYWYRQILGQKVEFLVSFYNNEISEKSEIFDDQFSVERPDGSNFTLKIRSTKLEDSAMYFCASRARQTSNEKLFFGSGTQLSVL.

The rearrangement links TRBV11-2 to TRBJ2-7; D might be TRBD2 (5 bases). V was pared by 9 bases and J by 6 bases, with 21 bases between. Looked up from germline, CDR1 is SGHAT and CDR2 is FQNNGV. This CDR3 has 14 residues. CDR3 protein: CASWSSDSLGEQYF. In DNA form, the CDR3 reads TGTGCCAGTTGGAGCTCGGACTCTCTAGGCGAGCAGTACTTC.

The rearrangement joins TRBV15 to TRBJ1-4; D possibly corresponds to TRBD1 (6 bases). The CDR3 is made up of 16 amino acids. The ends were cut back, 1 base at V and 6 bases at J, with 15 bases in the middle. From germline, CDR1 is LNHNV and CDR2 YYDKDF (reference sequence). The CDR3 bases are TGTGCCACCAGCAGAGGGGGCGACAGGCGGGATGAAAAACTGTTTTTT. Protein sequence: CATSRGGDRRDEKLFF.

This chain joins TRBV18 and TRBJ2-1, with 9 nucleotides matching TRBD2. The germline CDR1 and CDR2 sequences are KGHSH and LQKENI. V dropped 4 bases and J dropped 0; count of bases not matched to a gene: 10. This CDR3 has 18 amino acids. CDR3 bases: TGTGCCAGCTCACTAACTGGGACTAGCCACAGCTCCTACAATGAGCAGTTCTTC. Amino acids: CASSLTGTSHSSYNEQFF.

The gene calls are TRBV6-5 and TRBJ2-7, with 9 nucleotides matching TRBD1. Germline V gives CDR1 MNHEY, CDR2 SVGAGI. The CDR3 has 14 amino acids. Unmatched junction bases numbered 15, after V lost 6 bases and J lost 12 bases. The CDR3 DNA reads as TGTGCCAGCAGCAGGGGACAGGGAATCCCCTATCGGTACTTC. Translating gives CASSRGQGIPYRYF.

The chain combines TRBV19 with TRBJ2-7; 7 bases match TRBD2. Per the germline V gene, CDR1 is LNHDA and CDR2 is SQIVND (reference sequence). This CDR3 has 13 residues. V lost 5 bases to trimming and J lost 2 bases; unmatched junction nucleotides: 3. The CDR3 sequence is CASSSREAYEQYF. DNA for the CDR3: TGTGCCAGTAGTTCTCGGGAGGCCTACGAGCAGTACTTC.

This clone appeared once. For the CDR3, the DNA is TGTGCCAGCAGCTCCCGCAGGGGGCTGTCCTACGAGCAGTACTTC. Translated, it gives CASSSRRGLSYEQYF. This rearrangement joins TRBV7-8 to TRBJ2-7, with 8 bases identical to TRBD1. Looked up from germline, CDR1 is SGHVS and CDR2 is FQNEAQ. The CDR3 length is 15 residues. V trimming: 4 bases; J trimming: 1 base; junction bases outside the gene matches: 6.

The chain couples TRBV28 to TRBJ2-1; tentatively, D is TRBD1 (5 bases). This CDR3 has 16 residues. Looked up from germline, CDR1 is MDHEN and CDR2 is SYDVKM. Trimming shortened V by 5 bases and J by 0 bases, and 14 bases separated the two germline ends. CDR3 sequence (DNA): TGTGCCAGCAGTGCAAGGGGTCTAAGCTCCTACAATGAGCAGTTCTTC. This translates into CASSARGLSSYNEQFF. The whole variable domain, filled in from reference TRBV28 and TRBJ2-1, reads DVKVTQSSRYLVKRTGEKVFLECVQDMDHENMFWYRQDPGLGLRLIYFSYDVKMKEKGDIPEGYSVSREKKERFSLILESASTNQTSMYLCASSARGLSSYNEQFFGPGTRLTVL.

V and J are TRBV6-2 or TRBV6-3 and TRBJ2-1, with 14 positions matching TRBD2. V dropped 2 bases and J dropped 4; count of bases not matched to a gene: 7. CDR3 size: 18 residues. Germline V lookup: CDR1 MNHEY, CDR2 SVGEGT. In DNA form, the CDR3 reads TGTGCCAGCAGTTACCCGGGACTAGCGGGAGTAAGATACAATGAGCAGTTCTTC. Amino acid sequence: CASSYPGLAGVRYNEQFF.

The chain links TRBV29-1 to TRBJ1-4; D uncertain. V lost 2 bases and J lost 3, with 7 bases in between. CDR1 is SQVTM, CDR2 ANQGSEA, per germline. CDR3 length: 13 amino acids. CDR3 loop: CSVERTANEKLFF. The DNA of the CDR3 is TGCAGCGTTGAAAGAACGGCTAATGAAAAACTGTTTTTT. Together with reference TRBV29-1 and TRBJ1-4, the CDR3 gives the full variable domain: SAVISQKPSRDICQRGTSLTIQCQVDSQVTMMFWYRQQPGQSLTLIATANQGSEATYESGFVIDKFPISRPNLTFSTLTVSNMSPEDSSIYLCSVERTANEKLFFGSGTQLSVL.

V and J are TRBV9 and TRBJ2-5, with 8 nucleotides matching TRBD1. Germline trimming cut 3 bases from V and 5 bases from J; bases unmatched to any gene: 3. The CDR3 runs 13 residues. Germline CDR1 and CDR2: SGDLS and YYNGEE. The CDR3 nucleotides are TGTGCCAGCAGCGCGACAGGGGTGGAGACCCAGTACTTC. Translating gives CASSATGVETQYF.

The gene calls are TRBV15 and TRBJ2-7, with 9 bases matching TRBD1. V was clipped by 1 base and J by 1 base; unmatched bases: 11. CDR3 size: 18 residues. Germline loops: CDR1 LNHNV, CDR2 YYDKDF (reference sequence). The CDR3 region is CATSRAGTGSTGSYEQYF. As DNA, the CDR3 is TGTGCCACCAGCAGAGCCGGGACAGGGAGTACCGGTTCCTACGAGCAGTACTTC.

This clone was seen only a few times. The genes are TRBV4-3 and TRBJ1-3; D is unclear. V lost 1 base and J 3 bases, leaving 10 bases between the germline ends. Per the germline V gene, CDR1 is LGHNA and CDR2 is YSLEER. CDR3 size: 15 residues. CDR3 region: CASSQGGSYGNTIYF. The CDR3 DNA is TGCGCCAGCAGCCAAGGAGGGAGCTATGGAAACACCATATATTTT.

This sequence joins TRBV18 and TRBJ2-5; the D gene is possibly TRBD1 (6 bases). CDR1 is KGHSH and CDR2 is LQKENI in the germline V gene. This CDR3 spans 14 amino acids. Trimming took off 0 bases at V and 3 bases at J, with 8 bases between the two ends. The CDR3 is CASSPPGTKETQYF. For the CDR3, the DNA is TGTGCCAGCTCACCACCCGGGACAAAAGAGACCCAGTACTTC.

This chain links TRBV7-2 with TRBJ2-5; 8 bases are shared with TRBD2. The CDR3 loop spans 14 amino acids. The ends lost 10 bases at V and 2 bases at J; junction bases unmatched: 9. Germline loops: CDR1 SGHTA, CDR2 FQGNSA. CDR3 residues: CATGRGGTQETQYF. CDR3 sequence (DNA): TGTGCCACCGGCCGGGGGGGGACGCAAGAGACCCAGTACTTC.

V is TRBV5-1 and J is TRBJ1-1, with D possibly matching TRBD1 (6 bases). V was pared by 0 bases and J by 5 bases, with 23 bases between. Looked up from germline, CDR1 is SGHRS and CDR2 is YFSETQ. This CDR3 has 18 amino acids. CDR3 sequence (DNA): TGCGCCAGCAGCTTGGCAGACAGGCTAACCGCCATTAGAACTGAAGCTTTCTTT. Translated: CASSLADRLTAIRTEAFF.